These T cell receptor beta chains were read from a single sample in a study of T cells in Graves' hyperthyroidism and ophthalmopathy. TCRdb re-called the multiplex PCR reads with MiXCR, one entry per CDR3 protein. Of over 650,000 distinct CDR3 sequences listed, around 17% are singletons. Sequencing was performed on blood. These receptors all stem from a man between 18 and 35 years old with Graves' hyperthyroidism. Each CDR3 is given with its conserved first and last residue.

J	V	CDR3
TRBJ2-1	TRBV28	CASSLTQGIYNEQFF
TRBJ1-5	TRBV2	CASSEAPASGNQPQHF
TRBJ2-5	TRBV30	CAWSAGARETQYF
TRBJ2-1	TRBV12-3/TRBV12-4	CASSSPLFNEQFF
TRBJ2-6	TRBV2	CASKFGTGSTGANVLTF
TRBJ1-6	TRBV7-8	CASSLARVGAGNSPLHF
TRBJ2-7	TRBV20-1	CSAGVDEQYF
TRBJ2-3	TRBV3-1	CASSREILLARNTDTQYF
TRBJ1-1	TRBV2	CASRVTDSDTEAFF
TRBJ1-5	TRBV18	CASSPREGPANQPQHF
TRBJ2-3	TRBV7-3	CASSLTGGTSGRPPDTQYF